This T cell receptor (beta chain) was sequenced in a study of PD-1 blockade in mismatch repair-deficient tumors. Study summary: Enrolled about 2013-2017, patients had progressing, pretreated mismatch repair-deficient cancers of more than ten types. Notes on the study in general: Rapid post-treatment expansion, then contraction, generally preceding radiologic response, marked tumor-resident clones.

The time point is: archival surgical resection tumor tissue. All patients were mismatch repair deficient, assessed by either PCR or immunohistochemistry. TCRs were sequenced from a few patients responding to pembrolizumab. Assay: immunoSEQ multiplex PCR; the TCRdb copy retains only in-frame clones and omits some. The table has around 3,500 clones, 78% seen once; the top ten hold approximately 7%. CDR1 is MDHEN and CDR2 is SYDVKM in the germline V gene. The V segment lost 7 bases and the J segment 3 bases; nucleotides outside the gene matches: 4. The CDR3 has 13 residues. Relative to its sample, this clone is medium-sized. The antigen remains unidentified.

The receptor was isolated from an adult with mismatch repair-deficient cancer. The sample in question was primary tumor tissue, obtained from a patient treated with pembrolizumab. V usage is TRBV28 and J usage is TRBJ1-2; TRBD1 agrees at 8 bases. CDR3 in DNA: TGTGCCAGCAACCCGGGACAGGACTATGGCTACACCTTC. This translates into CASNPGQDYGYTF.